This TCR beta chain stems from a study of T cells in Graves' hyperthyroidism and ophthalmopathy. Study-level information: Peripheral blood collection took place at initial diagnosis, before any treatment.

Study results and caveats: Through a model of 13 V-J features, ophthalmopathy was separated from stable hyperthyroidism.

In the case of this clonotype: The target antigen is unknown.

Uncontrolled infection, other autoimmune disease, pregnancy or lactation barred patients from enrollment. Amplification of TCR beta CDR3 regions used RNA as the template. When the TCR CDR3 underwent first-round RT-PCR, the HTBI primer set was used. TCRdb processed the multiplex PCR reads anew with MiXCR; each CDR3 protein has one entry. The sample lists 500,000 to 650,000 distinct CDR3 sequences, about 14% occurring once. The germline CDR1 and CDR2 sequences are SNHLY and FYNNEI. The CDR3 loop spans 18 amino acids. The V gene end was trimmed by 7 bases and the J gene end by 2 bases; junction bases not matched to a gene: 19.

The clonotype comes from a woman between 45 and 65 years old with Graves' ophthalmopathy. The chain employs TRBV2 and TRBJ2-5; 7 bases are shared with TRBD2. The sequencing sample was made of blood. This CDR3 is CASTLISPGLGGQETQYF. CDR3 bases: TGTGCCAGCACACTTATCAGCCCCGGCCTCGGGGGGCAAGAGACCCAGTACTTC.